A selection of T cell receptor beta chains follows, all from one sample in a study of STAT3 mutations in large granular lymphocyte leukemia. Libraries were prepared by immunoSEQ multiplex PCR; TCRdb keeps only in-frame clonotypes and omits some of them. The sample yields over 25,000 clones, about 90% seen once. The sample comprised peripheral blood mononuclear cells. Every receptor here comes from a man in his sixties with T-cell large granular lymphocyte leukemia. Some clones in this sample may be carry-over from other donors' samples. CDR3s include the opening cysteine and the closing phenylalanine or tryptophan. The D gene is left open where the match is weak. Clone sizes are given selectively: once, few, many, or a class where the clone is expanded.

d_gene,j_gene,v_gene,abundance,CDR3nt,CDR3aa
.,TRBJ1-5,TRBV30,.,TGTGCCTGGAGTGGCCGGGTTTTTAGCAATCAGCCCCAGCATTTT,CAWSGRVFSNQPQHF
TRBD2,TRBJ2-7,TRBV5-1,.,TGCGCCAGCAGCGGCCGGGACGGAGGCGGAGGCGGGAGAAACGGCTACGAGCAGTACTTC,CASSGRDGGGGGRNGYEQYF
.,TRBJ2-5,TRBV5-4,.,TGTGCCAGCAGCACCGGACAGTTACAAGAGACCCAGTACTTC,CASSTGQLQETQYF
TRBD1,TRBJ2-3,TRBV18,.,TGTGCCAGCTCCCTGGGACAGGGGACCGCAGATACGCAGTATTTT,CASSLGQGTADTQYF
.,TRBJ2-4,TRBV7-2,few,TGTGCCAGCAGCACAGGGATAAAAAACATTCAGTACTTC,CASSTGIKNIQYF
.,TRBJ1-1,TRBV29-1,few,TGCAGCGGGGCCCCTGGGTGGGCGATGAACACTGAAGCTTTCTTT,CSGAPGWAMNTEAFF
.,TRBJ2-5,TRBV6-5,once,TGTGCCAGCAGTTACTCCAACGCACAACAAGAGACCCAGTACTTC,CASSYSNAQQETQYF
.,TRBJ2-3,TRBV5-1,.,TGCGCCAGCAGCTTGGAGATCGGCGGATCGATAGATACGCAGTATTTT,CASSLEIGGSIDTQYF
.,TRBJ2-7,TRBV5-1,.,TGCGCCAGCAGCTTGGACGGGGCCACTAACGAGCAGTACTTC,CASSLDGATNEQYF
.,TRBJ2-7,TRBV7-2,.,TGTGCCAGCAGCGGGGGGACCCCCAGCTCCTACGAGCAGTACTTC,CASSGGTPSSYEQYF
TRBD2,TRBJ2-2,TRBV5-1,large,TGCGCCAGCAGCTTGGGGCGGGGACTAGCGGGAAACACCGGGGAGCTGTTTTTT,CASSLGRGLAGNTGELFF
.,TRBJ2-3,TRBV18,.,TGTGCCAGCTCAGGCCGACAGGCTGGGACAGATACGCAGTATTTT,CASSGRQAGTDTQYF
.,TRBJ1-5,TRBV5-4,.,TGTGCCAGCAGCTTGGACAGGGAACAGCCCCAGCATTTT,CASSLDREQPQHF
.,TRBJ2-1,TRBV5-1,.,TGCGCCAGCAGCTTGGAGGGGTGGGCCTACAATGAGCAGTTCTTC,CASSLEGWAYNEQFF
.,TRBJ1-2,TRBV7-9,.,TGTGCCAGCAGCTTAGGCAACAGTCCTAACTATGGCTACACCTTC,CASSLGNSPNYGYTF
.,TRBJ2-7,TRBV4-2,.,TGTGCCAGCAGCCGGAACCTCGGCTACGAGCAGTACTTC,CASSRNLGYEQYF
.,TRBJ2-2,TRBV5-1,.,TGCGCCAGCAGTCCGGCGGCGACCGGGGAGCTGTTTTTT,CASSPAATGELFF
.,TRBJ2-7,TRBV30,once,TGTGCCTGGAGTGTACTGGGCAGCTCCTACGAGCAGTACTTC,CAWSVLGSSYEQYF
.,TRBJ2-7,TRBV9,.,TGTGCCAGCAGCGTAGGTCCAGCCCAAGGAAGCGAGCAGTACTTC,CASSVGPAQGSEQYF
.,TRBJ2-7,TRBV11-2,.,TGTGCCAGCAGCCCTCCCCTCGGGGGGTCCCGACGAGGGGGGACGGAGCAGTACTTC,CASSPPLGGSRRGGTEQYF
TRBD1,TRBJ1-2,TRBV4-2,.,TGTGCCAGCAGCCAAGGGATGACAGGGGGCTATGACTACACCTTC,CASSQGMTGGYDYTF
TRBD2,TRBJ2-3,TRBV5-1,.,TGCGCCAGCAGCTACCTCACTAGCGGGAACGCAGATACGCAGTATTTT,CASSYLTSGNADTQYF
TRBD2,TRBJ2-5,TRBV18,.,TGTGCCAGCTCACCCCTTTCGACTAGCGGGAGTCGTCTAGAGACCCAGTACTTC,CASSPLSTSGSRLETQYF
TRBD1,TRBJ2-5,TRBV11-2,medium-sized,TGTGCCAGCAGCTCCGTGGGACAGGGGGATCAAGAGACCCAGTACTTC,CASSSVGQGDQETQYF
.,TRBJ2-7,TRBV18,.,TGTGCCAGCTCACCGGACACGTCCTACGAGCAGTACTTC,CASSPDTSYEQYF
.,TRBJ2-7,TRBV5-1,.,TGCGCCAGCAGGGGCCAGCCGGAGGACTACGAGCAGTACTTC,CASRGQPEDYEQYF
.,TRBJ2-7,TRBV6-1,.,TGTGCCAGCAGTCCAACATGGTACGAGCAGTACTTC,CASSPTWYEQYF
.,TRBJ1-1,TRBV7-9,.,TGTGCCAGCAGCCAAATGGTGACTGAAGCTTTCTTT,CASSQMVTEAFF
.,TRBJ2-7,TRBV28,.,TGTGCCAGCAGTACCCCAACCTACTACGAGCAGTACTTC,CASSTPTYYEQYF
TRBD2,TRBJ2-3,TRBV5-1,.,TGCGCCAGCAGCAGGGGGAAACTAGCGGGAGGGGTAGATACGCAGTATTTT,CASSRGKLAGGVDTQYF
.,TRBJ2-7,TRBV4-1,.,TGCGCCAGCAGCCAGGTACTAGCTACCAAGATCCTCTTC,CASSQVLATKILF
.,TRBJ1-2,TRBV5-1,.,TGCGCCAGCAGCTTGGCCGGGGCAGGCTCGGGCTATGGCTACACCTTC,CASSLAGAGSGYGYTF
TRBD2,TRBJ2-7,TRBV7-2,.,TGTGCCAGCAGCTTCACCCCGGGAGGCAGCTACGAGCAGTACTTC,CASSFTPGGSYEQYF
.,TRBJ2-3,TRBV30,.,TGTGCCTGGAGTGGGAACACGCAGTATTTT,CAWSGNTQYF
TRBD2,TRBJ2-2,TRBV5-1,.,TGCGCCAGCAGCTCGGGACTAGCGGGAGGCCGAACCGGGGAGCTGTTTTTT,CASSSGLAGGRTGELFF
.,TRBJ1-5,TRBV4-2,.,TGTGCCAGCAGCCAGAGCAATCAGCCCCAGCATTTT,CASSQSNQPQHF
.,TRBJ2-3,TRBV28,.,TGTGCCAGCAATTGGCAGGGACGCACAGATACGCAGTATTTT,CASNWQGRTDTQYF
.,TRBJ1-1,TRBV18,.,TGTGCCAGCTCACCTATCGCCGCGGTAACCGCGAGGTATGGATCCCAAAACCCTGAAGCTTTCTTT,CASSPIAAVTARYGSQNPEAFF
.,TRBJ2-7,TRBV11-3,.,TGTGCCAGCAGCTTCGAAGTGGGGAACTACGAGCAGTACTTC,CASSFEVGNYEQYF
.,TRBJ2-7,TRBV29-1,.,TGCAGCGTCACAGGAGCCCTCCTCGAGCAGTACTTC,CSVTGALLEQYF
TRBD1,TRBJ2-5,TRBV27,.,TGTGCCCCAGGGACAGCCCAAGAGACCCAGTACTTC,CAPGTAQETQYF
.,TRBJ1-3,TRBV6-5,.,TGTGCCAGCAGTTATCGAGTTGGAAACACCATATATTTT,CASSYRVGNTIYF
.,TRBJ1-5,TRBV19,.,TGTGCCAGTCGATGGGGGAGCGGCAATCAGCCCCAGCATTTT,CASRWGSGNQPQHF
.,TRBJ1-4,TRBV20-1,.,TGCAGTGCTTCGGACAATGAAAAACTGTTTTTT,CSASDNEKLFF
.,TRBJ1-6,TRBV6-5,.,TGTGCCAGCAGTTCTACCGGGGCCAACTATAATTCACCCCTCCACTTT,CASSSTGANYNSPLHF
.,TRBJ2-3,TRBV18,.,TGTGCCAGCTCACCGACAGGAAGCACAGATACGCAGTATTTT,CASSPTGSTDTQYF
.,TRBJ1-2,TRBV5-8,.,TGTGCCAGCAGCTACAAAGGGGTGGGCTATGGCTACACCTTC,CASSYKGVGYGYTF
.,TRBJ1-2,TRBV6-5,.,TGTGCCAGCAGTCAGACAGGAGCCCAGCTCTATGGCTACACCTTC,CASSQTGAQLYGYTF
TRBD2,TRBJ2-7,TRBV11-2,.,TGTGCCAGCAGCCCGCTAACGGGACTAGCGGGAGGGTTCTCCTTC,CASSPLTGLAGGFSF
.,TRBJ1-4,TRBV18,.,TGTGCCAGCTCACCAGGGAACGGGGAAAAACTGTTTTTT,CASSPGNGEKLFF
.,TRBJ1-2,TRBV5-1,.,TGCGCCAGCAGCTCAATTGACGGGGACTATGGCTACACCTTC,CASSSIDGDYGYTF
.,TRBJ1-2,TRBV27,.,TGTGCCAGCAGTTCTCCAGGTGCATATGGCTACACCTTC,CASSSPGAYGYTF
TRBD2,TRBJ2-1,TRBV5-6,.,TGTGCCAGCAGCTGGGGGACTAGCGGGGACAATGAGCAGTTCTTC,CASSWGTSGDNEQFF